This entry lists 2 T cell receptor beta chains sequenced from one sample in a study of blood T cells in healthy people across ages. Combining a sample-barcoded 5' primer with a J-beta primer mix, a second PCR ran for 7 to 11 cycles. In TCRdb, the 5' RACE reads were re-called with MiXCR into one record per CDR3 protein. The sample lists hundreds of thousands of distinct CDR3 sequences, less than 25% occurring once. Separately, the same data were catalogued under a study of T cells of mothers and their children.

Sequencing was done on a sample of blood. The receptors stem from a boy younger than 18 in good health.

The V call is TRBV27, the J call TRBJ2-1; D ambiguous. Trimming took 5 bases from V and 6 from J, leaving 8 bases between them. The CDR3 has 12 amino acids. CDR1 and CDR2 (germline): MNHEY, SMNVEV (reference sequence). The CDR3 sequence: CASSPSLNEQFF. The DNA of the CDR3 is TGTGCCAGCAGTCCCTCCCTCAATGAGCAGTTCTTC.

This clonotype was observed a few times. The chain carries TRBV5-5 and TRBJ2-7, with D hard to call. V shed 3 bases and J shed 2 bases, with 12 bases lying between them. CDR3 size: 14 residues. In germline, CDR1 is SGHKS, CDR2 YYEKEE (reference sequence). The CDR3 is CASSSPFDPYEQYF. CDR3 DNA sequence: TGTGCCAGCAGCTCTCCATTTGATCCCTACGAGCAGTACTTC.